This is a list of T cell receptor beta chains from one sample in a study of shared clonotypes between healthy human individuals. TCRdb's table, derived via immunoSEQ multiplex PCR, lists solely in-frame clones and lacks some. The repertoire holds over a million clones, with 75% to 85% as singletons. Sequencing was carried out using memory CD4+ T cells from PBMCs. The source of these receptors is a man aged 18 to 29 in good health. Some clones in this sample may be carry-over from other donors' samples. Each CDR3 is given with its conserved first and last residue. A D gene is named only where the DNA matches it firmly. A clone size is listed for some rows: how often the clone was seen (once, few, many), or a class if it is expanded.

TGTGCCAGCAGTCTCGGCAGGGAATCCTACAATGAGCAGTTCTTC	CASSLGRESYNEQFF	TRBV28	TRBJ2-1	.	.
TGTGCCTGGAGCCAACTGACAGGGGCTGACGGGGAGCTGTTTTTT	CAWSQLTGADGELFF	TRBV30	TRBJ2-2	few	TRBD1
TGTGCCACCGCCCCGAGGACTAATGGGTTCTACGAGCAGTACTTC	CATAPRTNGFYEQYF	TRBV10-3	TRBJ2-7	.	.
TGTGCCAGCAGTGAAGCGACAGGGGGCGGTGAAAAACTGTTTTTT	CASSEATGGGEKLFF	TRBV6-1	TRBJ1-4	.	TRBD1
TGTGCCAGCAGCTCCCTCCGGGACAGGGCCTCAAATCTTTACGAGCAGTACTTC	CASSSLRDRASNLYEQYF	TRBV11-2	TRBJ2-7	few	TRBD1
TGTGCCAGCAGCATACAGGCCCTCTCTGGAAACACCATATATTTT	CASSIQALSGNTIYF	TRBV28	TRBJ1-3	.	.
TGCGCCAGCAATCCAATAGCGGGAGGAACCAATGAGCAGTTCTTC	CASNPIAGGTNEQFF	TRBV5-1	TRBJ2-1	.	TRBD2
TGTGCCACCAGCAGAGTCCCCTCGGGGACCGACGCTAACTATGGCTACACCTTC	CATSRVPSGTDANYGYTF	TRBV15	TRBJ1-2	few	.
TGTGCCAGCACCGAAAGGGACGGGAGATTTTCCAATGAGCAGTTCTTC	CASTERDGRFSNEQFF	TRBV5-6	TRBJ2-1	few	.
TGTGCCAGCAGCGTATTAGGAGCGGACGGGGAGCTGTTTTTT	CASSVLGADGELFF	TRBV9	TRBJ2-2	few	.
TGTGCCATCAGCTCTAAAATTACTGACACAGATACGCAGTATTTT	CAISSKITDTDTQYF	TRBV10-3	TRBJ2-3	.	.
TGCGCCAGCAGCCAAAGCCCCTTTCAGCTTACTGAAGCTTTCTTT	CASSQSPFQLTEAFF	TRBV4-3	TRBJ1-1	.	.
TGTGCCAGTAGCCTTCCCAACCTCGGGGGCCGGCGAGACGAGCAGTACTTC	CASSLPNLGGRRDEQYF	TRBV19	TRBJ2-7	.	.
TGTGCCAGCTCACCAGGGGCCACTGAAGCTTTCTTT	CASSPGATEAFF	TRBV18	TRBJ1-1	.	.
TGTGCCACCAGCAGAATTCACTATGGTACCCAAGAGACCCAGTACTTC	CATSRIHYGTQETQYF	TRBV15	TRBJ2-5	.	.
TGTGCCAGCAGTTTTGGGGTCGGCTACACCTTC	CASSFGVGYTF	TRBV28	TRBJ1-2	.	.
TGTGCCAGTAGTATTGTACGACAGGGGGTAGGTCAGCCCCAGCATTTT	CASSIVRQGVGQPQHF	TRBV19	TRBJ1-5	once	TRBD1
TGTGCCAGCAGCGTAGCTACAGGCGACTATGGCTACACCTTC	CASSVATGDYGYTF	TRBV9	TRBJ1-2	.	.
TGTGCCAGCAGCCCACGCTACACCGGGGAGCTGTTTTTT	CASSPRYTGELFF	TRBV11-1	TRBJ2-2	.	.
TGTGCCAGCAGCTTAGGTGGGACAGGGGCAGATACGCAGTATTTT	CASSLGGTGADTQYF	TRBV7-2	TRBJ2-3	once	TRBD1
TGTGCCAGCAGCCCGTCGGACGGTGGAAACACCATATATTTT	CASSPSDGGNTIYF	TRBV11-2	TRBJ1-3	few	.
TGTGCCAGCAGCTTAGCCAACTCCGTTAATGAGCAGTTCTTC	CASSLANSVNEQFF	TRBV11-2	TRBJ2-1	.	.
TGTGCCAGCAGCCCAACCACTAACAGGGTTTACCACGAGCAGTACTTC	CASSPTTNRVYHEQYF	TRBV16	TRBJ2-7	once	.
TGTGCCAGCAGTGCTAAAGATACGCAGTATTTT	CASSAKDTQYF	TRBV6-5	TRBJ2-3	.	.
TGTGCCTGGGGGGCAGCCCTCACTGAAGCTTTCTTT	CAWGAALTEAFF	TRBV28	TRBJ1-1	many	.
TGTGCCTGGAGGACAGTTAACACTGAAGCTTTCTTT	CAWRTVNTEAFF	TRBV30	TRBJ1-1	.	.
TGCGCCAGCAGCGCTGGACAGAGCACAGATACGCAGTATTTT	CASSAGQSTDTQYF	TRBV5-1	TRBJ2-3	.	.
TGTGCCAGTAGACAGGGTGTTGGTTGGCAGCCCCAGCATTTT	CASRQGVGWQPQHF	TRBV19	TRBJ1-5	.	.
TGTGCCAGCAGTTTAGGGCTAGCGGAAGAGACCCAGTACTTC	CASSLGLAEETQYF	TRBV28	TRBJ2-5	.	TRBD2
TGTGCCATCAGTGAGTTTACGCCCGATGGCTACACCTTC	CAISEFTPDGYTF	TRBV10-3	TRBJ1-2	.	.
TGTGCCAGTCGGCCGAACAGTGGGTCCTTGGAGACCCAGTACTTC	CASRPNSGSLETQYF	TRBV19	TRBJ2-5	.	.
TGCGCCAGCAGCCGGCAGGGTTGGGGCGGGGAGCTGTTTTTT	CASSRQGWGGELFF	TRBV10-1	TRBJ2-2	.	.
TGTGCCAGCAGCCCAGGGGCAGAGACCCAGTACTTC	CASSPGAETQYF	TRBV7-9	TRBJ2-5	.	.
TGTGCCAGCAGTCCCGGACAGGGTAATGAAAAACTGTTTTTT	CASSPGQGNEKLFF	TRBV6-6	TRBJ1-4	.	TRBD1
TGCAGCGTCCGTAGTCCGGGACAGGGGGCGCCAGGGGAGACCCAGTACTTC	CSVRSPGQGAPGETQYF	TRBV29-1	TRBJ2-5	.	TRBD1
TGTGCCTGGAGTCTTTCTGGAGGTGGAAACACCATATATTTT	CAWSLSGGGNTIYF	TRBV30	TRBJ1-3	.	.
TGTGCCAGCAGCGTCAGGGGGCTTGAGAACATTCAGTACTTC	CASSVRGLENIQYF	TRBV13	TRBJ2-4	.	TRBD1
TGTGCCAGCAGCGTAGGGGACACCCAAAGAGAGCAGTACTTC	CASSVGDTQREQYF	TRBV9	TRBJ2-7	.	.
TGCGCCAGCAGCTGGAGGACTAGCGGGATCTACAATGAGCAGTTCTTC	CASSWRTSGIYNEQFF	TRBV5-1	TRBJ2-1	.	TRBD2
TGTGCCAGCAGCCAAGAACTAGCGGGAGAGTCCTACGAGCAGTACTTC	CASSQELAGESYEQYF	TRBV4-2	TRBJ2-7	.	TRBD2
TGTGCCTGGAGTGTACAACTAGCGGGGGGCGGGGAGACCCAGTACTTC	CAWSVQLAGGGETQYF	TRBV30	TRBJ2-5	few	TRBD2
TGTGCCAGCAGTGAGTCAGCGGGAATTGTAGGCAATGAGCAGTTCTTC	CASSESAGIVGNEQFF	TRBV25-1	TRBJ2-1	.	TRBD2
TGTGCCATCAGTGACGGGTTAGGGTACTACGAGCAGTACTTC	CAISDGLGYYEQYF	TRBV10-3	TRBJ2-7	.	.
TGTGCCAGCAGCCAAGAGGCTAGCGGGATAAGGGAGACCCAGTACTTC	CASSQEASGIRETQYF	TRBV4-2	TRBJ2-5	.	TRBD2
TGTGCCTGGAGTGTCCGGGAGAAGTCCCCCGAGCAGTACTTC	CAWSVREKSPEQYF	TRBV30	TRBJ2-7	.	.
TGTGCCAGCAGTTTAGCCTGGGGGCAGGGGATCACTGAAGCTTTCTTT	CASSLAWGQGITEAFF	TRBV27	TRBJ1-1	.	.
TGCGCCAGCAGTCGGGGTGGTGGAGGGTGCGGGGCCAACGTCCTGACTTTC	CASSRGGGGCGANVLTF	TRBV23-1	TRBJ2-6	.	.
TGCGCCAGCAGACAGGGGTTGAACACTGAAGCTTTCTTT	CASRQGLNTEAFF	TRBV5-1	TRBJ1-1	.	TRBD1
TGTGCCAGCAGCTTCGTCGAGGGAGGGCCTAATGAGCAGTTCTTC	CASSFVEGGPNEQFF	TRBV5-4	TRBJ2-1	.	TRBD2
TGCGCCAGCAGGAGGTTAGCGGGAGATGGAGAGACCCAGTACTTC	CASRRLAGDGETQYF	TRBV5-1	TRBJ2-5	.	TRBD2
TGTGCCAGCAGTTTAAGTCGGGCTAGAGGCTATGGCTACACCTTC	CASSLSRARGYGYTF	TRBV27	TRBJ1-2	.	.
TGTGCCAGCACCTTACGGGGGGCTGGCAAAAACATTCAGTACTTC	CASTLRGAGKNIQYF	TRBV2	TRBJ2-4	.	.